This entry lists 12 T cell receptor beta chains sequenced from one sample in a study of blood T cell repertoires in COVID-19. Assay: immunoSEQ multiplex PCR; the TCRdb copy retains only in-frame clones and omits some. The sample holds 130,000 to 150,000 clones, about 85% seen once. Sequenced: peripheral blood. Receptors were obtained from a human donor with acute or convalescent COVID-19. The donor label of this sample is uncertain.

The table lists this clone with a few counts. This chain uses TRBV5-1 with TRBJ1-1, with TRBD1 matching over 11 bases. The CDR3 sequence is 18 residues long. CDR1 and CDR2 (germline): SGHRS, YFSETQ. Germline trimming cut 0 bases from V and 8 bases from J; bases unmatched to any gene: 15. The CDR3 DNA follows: TGCGCCAGCAGCTTGGGATGGGGACAGGGGGTAACCCGCGACGAAGCTTTCTTT. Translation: CASSLGWGQGVTRDEAFF. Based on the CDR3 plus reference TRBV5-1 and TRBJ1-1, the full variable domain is KAGVTQTPRYLIKTRGQQVTLSCSPISGHRSVSWYQQTPGQGLQFLFEYFSETQRNKGNFPGRFSGRQFSNSRSEMNVSTLELGDSALYLCASSLGWGQGVTRDEAFFGQGTRLTVV.

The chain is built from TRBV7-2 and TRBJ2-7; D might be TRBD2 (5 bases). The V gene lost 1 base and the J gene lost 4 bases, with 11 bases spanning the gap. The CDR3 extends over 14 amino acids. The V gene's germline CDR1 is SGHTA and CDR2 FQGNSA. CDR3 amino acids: CASSLDLAGYEQYF. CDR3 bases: TGTGCCAGCAGCTTAGACCTGGCGGGTTACGAGCAGTACTTC.

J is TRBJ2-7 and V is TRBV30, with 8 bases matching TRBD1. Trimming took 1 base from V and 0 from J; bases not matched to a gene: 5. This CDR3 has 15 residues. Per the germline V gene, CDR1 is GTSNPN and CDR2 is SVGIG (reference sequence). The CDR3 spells CAWSADRGISYEQYF. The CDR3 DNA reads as TGTGCCTGGAGTGCCGACAGGGGAATCTCCTACGAGCAGTACTTC.

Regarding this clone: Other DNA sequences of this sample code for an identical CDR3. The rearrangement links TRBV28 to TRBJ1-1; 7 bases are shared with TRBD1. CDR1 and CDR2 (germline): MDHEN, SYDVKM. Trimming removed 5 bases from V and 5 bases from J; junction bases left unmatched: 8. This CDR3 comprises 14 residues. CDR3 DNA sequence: TGTGCCAGCAGTCCGCCGAGGGGGCGAACTGAAGCTTTCTTT. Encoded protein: CASSPPRGRTEAFF.

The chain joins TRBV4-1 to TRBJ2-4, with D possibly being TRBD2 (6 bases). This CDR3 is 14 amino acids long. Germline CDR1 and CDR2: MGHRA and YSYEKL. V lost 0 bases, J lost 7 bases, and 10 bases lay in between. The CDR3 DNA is TGCGCCAGCAGCCAAGATCGCGGGGCGAACATTCAGTACTTC. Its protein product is CASSQDRGANIQYF.

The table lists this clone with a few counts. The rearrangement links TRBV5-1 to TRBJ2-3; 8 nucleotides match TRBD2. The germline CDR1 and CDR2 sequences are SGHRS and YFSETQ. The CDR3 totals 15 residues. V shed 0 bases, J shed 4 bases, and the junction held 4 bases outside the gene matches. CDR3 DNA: TGCGCCAGCAGCTTGGCGGCGGGAGGCGCAGATACGCAGTATTTT. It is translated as CASSLAAGGADTQYF.

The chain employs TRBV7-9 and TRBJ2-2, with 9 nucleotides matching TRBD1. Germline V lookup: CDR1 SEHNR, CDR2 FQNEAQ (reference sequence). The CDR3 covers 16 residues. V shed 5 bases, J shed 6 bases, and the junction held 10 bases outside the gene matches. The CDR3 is CASSPPGTGTAGELFF. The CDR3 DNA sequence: TGTGCCAGCAGCCCCCCCGGGACAGGGACGGCCGGGGAGCTGTTTTTT. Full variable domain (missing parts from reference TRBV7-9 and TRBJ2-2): DTGVSQNPRHKITKRGQNVTFRCDPISEHNRLYWYRQTLGQGPEFLTYFQNEAQLEKSRLLSDRFSAERPKGSFSTLEIQRTEQGDSAMYLCASSPPGTGTAGELFFGEGSRLTVL.

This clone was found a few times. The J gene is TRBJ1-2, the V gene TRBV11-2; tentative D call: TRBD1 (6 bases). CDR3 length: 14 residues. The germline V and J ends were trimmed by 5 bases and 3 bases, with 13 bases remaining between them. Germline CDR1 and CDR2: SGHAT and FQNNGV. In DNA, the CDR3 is TGTGCCAGCAGCAGGGGGTCAGGGTACTATGGCTACACCTTC. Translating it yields CASSRGSGYYGYTF.

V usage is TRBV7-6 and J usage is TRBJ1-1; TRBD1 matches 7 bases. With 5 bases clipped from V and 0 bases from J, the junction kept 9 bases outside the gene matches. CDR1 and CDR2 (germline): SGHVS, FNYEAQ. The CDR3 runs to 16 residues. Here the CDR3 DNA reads TGTGCCAGCAGCGACCCCGGGACAGCCTTGAACACTGAAGCTTTCTTT. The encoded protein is CASSDPGTALNTEAFF.

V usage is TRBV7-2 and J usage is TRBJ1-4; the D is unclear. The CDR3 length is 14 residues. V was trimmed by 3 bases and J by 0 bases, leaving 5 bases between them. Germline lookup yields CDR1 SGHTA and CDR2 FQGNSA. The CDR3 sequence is CASSLRPTNEKLFF. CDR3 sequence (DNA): TGTGCCAGCAGCTTGAGGCCAACTAATGAAAAACTGTTTTTT.

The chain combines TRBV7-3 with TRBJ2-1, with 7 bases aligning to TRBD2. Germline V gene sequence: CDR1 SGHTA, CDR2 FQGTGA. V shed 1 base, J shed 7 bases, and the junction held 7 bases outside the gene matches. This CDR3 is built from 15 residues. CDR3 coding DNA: TGTGCCAGCAGCTTAAATCCGGTGGGGGGGAATGAGCAGTTCTTC. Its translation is CASSLNPVGGNEQFF.

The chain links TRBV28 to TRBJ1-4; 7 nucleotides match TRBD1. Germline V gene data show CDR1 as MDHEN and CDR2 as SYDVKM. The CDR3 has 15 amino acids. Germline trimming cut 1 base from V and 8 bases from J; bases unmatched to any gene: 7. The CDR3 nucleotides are TGTGCCAGCAGTTTATTCTCAGGGGGTAGCGAAAAACTGTTTTTT. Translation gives CASSLFSGGSEKLFF.